The entry below gives a single T cell receptor (beta chain) sequence along with its context. Its antigen is still unknown. Qualities for individual bases were not recorded, and no much larger clone is one base off. Genomic DNA was isolated from the sorted cells so that the TCRbeta CDR3 region could be sequenced. The immunoSEQ Assay was used to sequence the TCRbeta CDR3 regions. Sourced from immuneACCESS, this table was stored by TCRdb with only in-frame sequences that have V and J called. A share of the clones is absent; for the studies checked, an unresolved V gene accounts for under half, and the remainder has no known explanation. Present in this sample are tens of thousands of clones, 75% to 95% of which were seen just once. The ten largest clones represent 0.43% of the sample. The trial excluded patients who had a history of autoimmune disease or were on systemic immunosuppression. Peripheral blood for TCR sequencing was collected from all dose cohorts at baseline, on cycle 4 day 1, and on cycle 7 day 1. Samples came from an open-label, multicenter, first-in-human phase I dose-escalation trial of ivuxolimab. The trial enrolled adults with locally advanced or metastatic head and neck squamous cell, hepatocellular, melanoma or renal cell carcinoma. Before TCR sequencing, CD4+ T cells and CD8+ T cells were sorted from peripheral blood as separate populations.

The data originate from a study of OX40 agonist ivuxolimab in advanced cancers. Study-level background: The costimulatory receptor OX40 (CD134) was targeted by ivuxolimab, a fully human IgG2 agonistic monoclonal antibody. Patients were allowed to have had prior anti-PD-1, anti-PD-L1 or anti-CTLA-4 therapy, and 30% to 40% of the dose-escalation patients had previously received checkpoint inhibitors. The paper covers the monotherapy dose-escalation part of the phase I ivuxolimab trial, which included N of about 56 patients. Partial responses occurred in three dose-escalation patients, of whom one had hepatocellular carcinoma and two had cutaneous melanoma. In the dose-escalation cohort, 82.7% of patients were male, and the mean age was about 55 years, with a range of about 23 to 85. Intravenous ivuxolimab was administered to patients every 2 weeks at six dose levels: 0.01, 0.1, 0.3, 1.5, 3 and 10 mg/kg. The purpose of peripheral TCRbeta sequencing was to test whether ivuxolimab changed TCR sequence diversity and led to clonal T-cell expansion. Among the roughly 52 dose-escalation patients, some 20 had hepatocellular carcinoma, 15 melanoma, 9 renal cell carcinoma and 9 head and neck cancer.

General findings and caveats noted by the study authors: On average, CD8+ T cells showed more expanded clones than CD4+ T cells after ivuxolimab. In the 0.1-3.0 mg/kg groups, partial responders had among the lowest normalized peripheral clonal expansion, particularly in CD8+ T cells. Low levels of normalized T-cell clonal expansion were also seen in some patients who did not respond. The antigen specificity of the clonally expanded peripheral T cells was not determined. At doses from 0.1 to 3.0 mg/kg, clonal expansion was seen in both CD4+ and CD8+ blood T cells between baseline and week 6.

Trimming removed 2 bases from V and 4 bases from J, leaving 9 bases between the germline ends. The CDR3 runs 14 residues from the cysteine to the phenylalanine. The entry retains the CDR3 DNA only, 42 bases that are in frame from base 1. The germline V gene encodes CDR1 SNHLY and CDR2 FYNNEI. The receptor's source is an adult with an advanced solid tumor such as melanoma, head and neck, liver or kidney cancer. Recombination connected TRBV2 to TRBJ2-1; the D gene is not confidently resolved. The material was CD4+ or CD8+ T cells sorted from blood, obtained in a trial of the OX40 agonist ivuxolimab. The CDR3 has the sequence CASSEWQIYNEQFF. The DNA reads TGTGCCAGCAGTGAATGGCAGATATACAATGAGCAGTTCTTC.